This TCR beta chain appears in the sequencing data of a study of cytomegalovirus exposure and HLA in healthy donors. Study details: Unique TCR beta sequences numbering about 100 million came from about 179 million T cells in an earlier analysis. Findings and limits, study-wide: HLA alleles showed associations with approximately 15,000 TCR beta sequences in a later analysis, at a 0.05 false discovery rate. With later analysis, a missense DCLRE1C variant became linked to TCR beta V- and J-gene trimming.

The primer mix had 60 Vbeta and 13 Jbeta primers. Clones were sequenced by immunoSEQ multiplex PCR, and TCRdb holds only the in-frame ones, with some missing. The sample records some 140,000 clones, about 69% being singletons. CDR1 and CDR2 from the germline V gene are SNHLY and FYNNEI. This CDR3 has 13 amino acids. V was shortened by 6 bases and J by 2 bases, with 10 bases between the two germline ends. This clone has only a few counts. Its antigen is not identified. The chain combines TRBV2 with TRBJ1-2, with D tentatively TRBD1 (5 bases). This sequence originates from a man in his thirties or forties in good health and CMV-seronegative. Sequencing input: PBMCs. This chain's CDR3 is CASSPAGNYGYTF. CDR3 bases: TGTGCCAGCAGCCCGGCAGGGAACTATGGCTACACCTTC.